What follows are 8 T cell receptor beta chains derived from one specimen sequenced in a study of T cell responses to AZD1222 COVID-19 vaccine. Using immunoSEQ multiplex PCR, the repertoire was profiled, and TCRdb retains in-frame clones only, with some absent. The sample records 150,000 to 200,000 clones, approximately 90% being singletons. Specimen: peripheral blood, collected on day 0 of AZD1222 vaccination. The receptor source for this set is an adult in good health.

The chain uses TRBV12-5 and TRBJ2-6, with D tentatively TRBD2 (7 bases). Trimming left V 6 bases short and J 4 bases short, with 16 bases between. The length of the CDR3 is 16 residues. Germline V CDR1 and CDR2: LGHNT, FRNRAP. CDR3 residues: CASGSPGGLGANVLTF. The CDR3 bases are TGTGCTAGTGGCTCGCCCGGGGGGCTCGGGGCCAACGTCCTGACTTTC.

Here the CDR3 reads CASGPPRQTEAFF. CDR3 nucleotide sequence: TGTGCTAGTGGCCCTCCCCGACAGACTGAAGCTTTCTTT. The chain has TRBV12-5 and TRBJ1-1; TRBD1 is a possible D gene (5 bases). The germline V and J ends were trimmed by 6 bases and 5 bases, with 13 bases remaining between them. Germline CDR1 and CDR2: LGHNT and FRNRAP. The CDR3 covers 13 residues.

The V call is TRBV7-2, the J call TRBJ1-5; a weak D match, TRBD1 (5 bases). V was pared by 5 bases and J by 1 base, with 18 bases between. In germline, CDR1 is SGHTA, CDR2 FQGNSA. The CDR3 has 17 residues. DNA of the CDR3: TGTGCCAGCAGCGGCGCGCCCGGGGGGAAAAGCAATCAGCCCCAGCATTTT. This translates into CASSGAPGGKSNQPQHF.

The V gene is TRBV7-2, the J gene TRBJ2-7, with D hard to call. Per germline, CDR1 SGHTA and CDR2 FQGNSA. Between the trimmed V and J ends, which lost 4 bases and 2 bases, there was a span of 18 bases. The length of the CDR3 is 16 residues. The CDR3 region has the DNA TGTGCCAGCAGCTCTGGGCAGCAGCTCAGTCCCTACGAGCAGTACTTC. Translated, it gives CASSSGQQLSPYEQYF.

The chain employs TRBV5-1 and TRBJ1-1, with D unclear. V lost 2 bases and J lost 5, with 7 bases in between. The V gene's germline CDR1 is SGHRS and CDR2 YFSETQ. This CDR3 has 12 amino acids. DNA of the CDR3: TGCGCCAGCAGCTTTCAAGGGACTGAAGCTTTCTTT. It codes for CASSFQGTEAFF.

The chain has TRBV7-9 and TRBJ1-1; D might be TRBD1 (5 bases). V was shortened by 6 bases and J by 3 bases, with 17 bases between the two germline ends. The CDR3 is made up of 15 amino acids. In germline, CDR1 is SEHNR, CDR2 FQNEAQ (reference sequence). The CDR3 protein is CASRLGAPFDTEAFF. The DNA for the CDR3 is TGTGCCAGCAGACTTGGGGCTCCGTTCGACACTGAAGCTTTCTTT.

This clone appeared a single time. J is TRBJ2-3 and V is TRBV6-5; TRBD2 is a possible D gene (6 bases). CDR1 is MNHEY and CDR2 is SVGAGI in the germline V gene. V lost 8 bases and J lost 2, with 11 bases in between. CDR3 length: 13 amino acids. The CDR3 protein is CASGGTVTDTQYF. CDR3 nucleotides: TGTGCCAGCGGGGGGACCGTCACAGATACGCAGTATTTT.

In DNA, the CDR3 is TGTGCCAGCAGCTTGCAGGAGACCTATGGCTACACCTTC. Translation gives CASSLQETYGYTF. The chain recombines TRBV5-6 with TRBJ1-2; no firm D call. CDR1 and CDR2 from the germline V gene are SGHDT and YYEEEE. The CDR3 totals 13 residues. The germline V and J ends were trimmed by 1 base and 4 bases, with 8 bases remaining between them.